A single T cell receptor beta chain is shown here with its context. Its cognate antigen is unknown. TCRdb's copy holds only in-frame clones and misses some; the assay was immunoSEQ multiplex PCR. The table shows 70,000 or so clones, with less than 85% occurring only once. CDR1 is SGHKS and CDR2 is YYEKEE in the germline V gene (reference sequence). With 0 bases clipped from V and 5 bases from J, the junction kept 11 bases outside the gene matches. The CDR3 is 17 residues long. This record belongs to a study of OX40 agonist ivuxolimab in advanced cancers. The wider study: Therapy given before enrollment (anti-PD-1, anti-PD-L1 or anti-CTLA-4) was allowed, and roughly 41% had some. Points from the study as a whole: The study found that CD8+ T cells averaged more expanded clones than CD4+.

This clonotype originated in an adult with an advanced solid tumor such as melanoma, head and neck, liver or kidney cancer. The V call is TRBV5-5, the J call TRBJ2-5; 9 nucleotides agree with TRBD1. The sample consisted of CD4+ or CD8+ T cells sorted from blood, taken in a trial of the OX40 agonist ivuxolimab. Here the CDR3 reads CASSLALGQGSFETQYF. As DNA, the CDR3 is TGTGCCAGCAGCTTGGCCCTCGGACAGGGGAGTTTTGAGACCCAGTACTTC.